The 24 T cell receptor beta chains in this list originate from one sample, sequenced in a study of T cell responses to AZD1222 COVID-19 vaccine. Assay: immunoSEQ multiplex PCR; the TCRdb copy retains only in-frame clones and omits some. The sample includes under 130,000 clones, roughly 80% seen only once; the top ten take around 5.1%. Here the sequenced sample was peripheral blood, taken on day 0 of AZD1222 vaccination. These receptor sequences come from an adult in good health.

The chain combines TRBV7-2 with TRBJ1-5, with a weak D call TRBD1 (5 bases). Trimming removed 5 bases from V and 2 bases from J, with 13 bases in between. Germline CDR1 and CDR2: SGHTA and FQGNSA. CDR3 size: 15 residues. The CDR3 loop reads CASSPGNFGNQPQHF. The CDR3 DNA sequence: TGTGCCAGCAGCCCAGGGAACTTCGGCAATCAGCCCCAGCATTTT.

The gene calls are TRBV9 and TRBJ2-2; no reliable D call. Germline values: CDR1 SGDLS, CDR2 YYNGEE. Trimming left V 3 bases short and J 3 bases short, with 6 bases between. The CDR3 spans 13 residues. CDR3 bases: TGTGCCAGCAGCGGACTTTACACCGGGGAGCTGTTTTTT. It translates to CASSGLYTGELFF.

This clone was observed a few times. This CDR3 is CASSPSGTWTDTQYF. For the CDR3, the DNA is TGTGCCAGCAGCCCCAGCGGTACGTGGACAGATACGCAGTATTTT. The chain recombines TRBV11-2 with TRBJ2-3, with D possibly matching TRBD2 (5 bases). CDR3 size: 15 residues. The V and J ends lost 5 bases and 3 bases respectively, with 15 bases between them. Germline-derived CDR1 and CDR2 are SGHAT and FQNNGV.

This clone was found a few times. The J gene is TRBJ2-1, the V gene TRBV5-8; D may be TRBD2 (6 bases). Germline CDR1 is SGHTS and CDR2 is YDEGEE. Trimming took off 1 base at V and 4 bases at J, with 6 bases between the two ends. The CDR3 loop spans 13 amino acids. CDR3 in amino acids: CASSLREYNEQFF. The CDR3 nucleotides are TGTGCCAGCAGCTTGCGGGAGTACAATGAGCAGTTCTTC.

This clone was counted only a few times. The chain is built from TRBV3-1 (or the pseudogene TRBV3-2) and TRBJ2-7, with TRBD1 identical over 7 bases. The germline V gene encodes CDR1 LGHDT and CDR2 YNNKEL (reference sequence). After removal of 5 bases from V and 3 bases from J, the junction contained 4 bases not matched to a gene. This CDR3 comprises 13 residues. Written as DNA, the CDR3 is TGTGCCAGCAGCAGGGGACAGTACTACGAGCAGTACTTC. It codes for CASSRGQYYEQYF.

The chain uses TRBV11-2 and TRBJ2-3; D unclear. CDR1 is SGHAT, CDR2 FQNNGV, per germline. Trimming took 2 bases from V and 2 from J, leaving 2 bases between them. The CDR3 is 12 residues long. DNA for the CDR3: TGTGCCAGCAGCTTAAACACAGATACGCAGTATTTT. This encodes CASSLNTDTQYF.

The rearrangement joins TRBV7-9 to TRBJ1-1; D not resolved. Per germline, CDR1 SEHNR and CDR2 FQNEAQ (reference sequence). V gave up 3 bases and J gave up 10 bases, with 12 bases separating them. The CDR3 has 12 residues. As DNA, the CDR3 is TGTGCCAGCAGCTTGTTTTCGAGAGGAGCTTTCTTT. It translates to CASSLFSRGAFF.

This clone was counted only a few times. V gene TRBV19 combines with J gene TRBJ1-2; a weak D match, TRBD1 (5 bases). Germline loops: CDR1 LNHDA, CDR2 SQIVND (reference sequence). The V end was cut by 3 bases, the J end by 7 bases, with 15 bases between. This CDR3 contains 14 residues. Here the CDR3 DNA reads TGTGCCAGTAGTATTATCCCCGAGGGGCCTGGCTACACCTTC. Translating it yields CASSIIPEGPGYTF.

This clone occurred once. The chain links TRBV6-5 to TRBJ2-1; TRBD1 aligns across 9 bases. The CDR3 is 15 amino acids. Germline assignment: CDR1 MNHEY and CDR2 SVGAGI. V lost 4 bases, J lost 6 bases, and 7 bases stayed unmatched. The CDR3 reads CASSSPGTGSNEQFF. The CDR3 coding sequence is TGTGCCAGCAGTTCCCCCGGGACAGGGAGCAATGAGCAGTTCTTC.

V usage is TRBV5-1 and J usage is TRBJ1-2; D is perhaps TRBD1 (5 bases). V was clipped by 4 bases and J by 8 bases, with 21 bases between them. This CDR3 has 15 amino acids. The germline CDR1 and CDR2 sequences are SGHRS and YFSETQ. The CDR3, as DNA: TGCGCCAGCAGCCCGGGACTGTGGGGCGGGGAAGGCTACACCTTC. It is translated as CASSPGLWGGEGYTF.

The V gene is TRBV18, the J gene TRBJ1-4; D is ambiguous. CDR1 and CDR2 (germline): KGHSH, LQKENI. V gave up 2 bases and J gave up 4 bases, with 8 bases separating them. This CDR3 has 14 residues. The chain's CDR3 is CASSPALINEKLFF. DNA of the CDR3: TGTGCCAGCTCACCAGCGCTGATTAATGAAAAACTGTTTTTT.

The genes are TRBV2 and TRBJ2-5, with 8 bases identical to TRBD2. Germline CDR1 and CDR2: SNHLY and FYNNEI. There are 15 residues in the CDR3. V was clipped by 6 bases and J by 7 bases; unmatched bases: 13. The CDR3 DNA reads as TGTGCCAGCAGAAACCTGGACTTAAGCGGGGGGACCCAGTACTTC. Translated: CASRNLDLSGGTQYF.

The chain uses TRBV7-2 and TRBJ2-1; TRBD2 aligns across 14 bases. CDR1 and CDR2 from the germline V gene are SGHTA and FQGNSA. J lost 8 bases, V lost 5 bases, and 17 bases had no gene match. The CDR3 sequence is 19 residues long. CDR3 bases: TGTGCCAGCAGCATAGGACTAGCGGGGGGCCGATATAGGACAGATGAGCAGTTCTTC. It is translated as CASSIGLAGGRYRTDEQFF. The whole variable domain, remainder taken from reference TRBV7-2 and TRBJ2-1, is GAGVSQSPSNKVTEKGKDVELRCDPISGHTALYWYRQSLGQGLEFLIYFQGNSAPDKSGLPSDRFSAERTGGSVSTLTIQRTQQEDSAVYLCASSIGLAGGRYRTDEQFFGPGTRLTVL.

CDR3 nucleotides: TGCAGTGCTAGTTCCTCTGGAAACACCATATATTTT. The encoded protein is CSASSSGNTIYF. The V gene is TRBV20-1, the J gene TRBJ1-3, with unresolved D. The CDR3 runs to 12 residues. Trimming removed 3 bases at V and 0 bases at J, with 3 bases between. Germline CDR1 DFQATT, CDR2 SNEGSKA (reference sequence).

This sequence joins TRBV7-2 and TRBJ2-3; 12 bases are a match to TRBD2. CDR3 size: 17 residues. V dropped 1 base and J dropped 6; count of bases not matched to a gene: 8. CDR1 SGHTA and CDR2 FQGNSA come from the germline V gene. CDR3 sequence: CASSLVGLAGGPDTQYF. DNA for the CDR3: TGTGCCAGCAGCTTAGTCGGGCTAGCGGGGGGGCCGGATACGCAGTATTTT.

This rearrangement joins TRBV5-1 to TRBJ2-5, with D perhaps matching TRBD2 (6 bases). CDR3 length equals 14 residues. From germline, CDR1 is SGHRS and CDR2 YFSETQ. The V and J ends lost 2 bases and 5 bases respectively, with 13 bases between them. CDR3 in DNA: TGCGCCAGCAGCTTTAGGAGGGGCTTGGAGACCCAGTACTTC. It yields the protein CASSFRRGLETQYF. The whole variable domain, filled in from reference TRBV5-1 and TRBJ2-5, reads KAGVTQTPRYLIKTRGQQVTLSCSPISGHRSVSWYQQTPGQGLQFLFEYFSETQRNKGNFPGRFSGRQFSNSRSEMNVSTLELGDSALYLCASSFRRGLETQYFGPGTRLLVL.

This clone was detected once. The chain couples TRBV3-1 (or the pseudogene TRBV3-2) to TRBJ1-1; D is unresolved. The V end was cut by 1 base, the J end by 0 bases, with 3 bases between. The CDR3 is made up of 13 amino acids. The germline V gene has CDR1 LGHDT and CDR2 YNNKEL (reference sequence). The CDR3 sequence: CASSQAMNTEAFF. The CDR3 DNA is TGTGCCAGCAGCCAAGCTATGAACACTGAAGCTTTCTTT.

This clone has a single count. The CDR3 loop is CASSARGVETQYF. The CDR3 nucleotides are TGCGCCAGCAGTGCGCGGGGGGTGGAGACCCAGTACTTC. V and J are TRBV10-2 and TRBJ2-5; 8 bases line up with TRBD2. The trim removed 4 bases at V and 5 bases at J, leaving 3 bases unmatched. The CDR3 runs to 13 residues. Germline V CDR1 and CDR2: WSHSY, SAAADI.

This clone was seen only once. The gene calls are TRBV5-5 and TRBJ2-7; 8 bases fit TRBD1. This CDR3 is 15 amino acids long. Germline assignment: CDR1 SGHKS and CDR2 YYEKEE (reference sequence). Trimming removed 0 bases from V and 1 base from J; junction bases left unmatched: 3. CDR3 DNA sequence: TGTGCCAGCAGCTTGGTGGGACAGGCTTCCTACGAGCAGTACTTC. This sequence encodes CASSLVGQASYEQYF.

This clone was detected a few times. The chain is built from TRBV4-3 and TRBJ1-4; D may be TRBD1 (6 bases). Trimming shortened V by 5 bases and J by 7 bases, and 14 bases separated the two germline ends. The CDR3 has 14 amino acids. Germline V gene sequence: CDR1 LGHNA, CDR2 YSLEER. The CDR3 loop reads CASSFRGGREKLFF. CDR3 nucleotides: TGCGCCAGCAGCTTCCGGGGGGGGCGTGAAAAACTGTTTTTT.

CDR3 protein: CASLRGGAWETQYF. The CDR3 DNA follows: TGTGCCAGCCTCAGGGGGGGGGCCTGGGAGACCCAGTACTTC. The gene calls are TRBV21-1 and TRBJ2-5. TRBV21-1 is classified as a pseudogene. The CDR3 is 14 amino acids.

This chain joins TRBV27 and TRBJ1-1, with D possibly matching TRBD1 (6 bases). The germline CDR1 and CDR2 sequences are MNHEY and SMNVEV (reference sequence). Trimming cost V 1 base and J 4 bases, with 13 bases left between them. CDR3 length: 15 residues. The CDR3 reads CASSLWGGQGTEAFF. The CDR3 DNA reads TGTGCCAGCAGTTTATGGGGGGGCCAAGGCACTGAAGCTTTCTTT.

The V call is TRBV7-9, the J call TRBJ1-1; no definite D call. The V end was cut by 4 bases, the J end by 1 base, with 16 bases between. Per the germline V gene, CDR1 is SEHNR and CDR2 is FQNEAQ (reference sequence). This CDR3 is built from 16 residues. As DNA, the CDR3 is TGTGCCAGCAGCTCCCCCCCCGCAGGCTGGAACACTGAAGCTTTCTTT. Translated, it gives CASSSPPAGWNTEAFF.

This clone showed up just a few times. J is TRBJ2-2 and V is TRBV6-1; 7 nucleotides line up with TRBD2. V gave up 1 base and J gave up 3 bases; unmatched junction bases: 8. The CDR3 covers 17 residues. Germline V gene sequence: CDR1 MNHNS, CDR2 SASEGT. In DNA form, the CDR3 reads TGTGCCAGCAGTGAAGGCGATAGCGGGTTTTACACCGGGGAGCTGTTTTTT. Translation: CASSEGDSGFYTGELFF.